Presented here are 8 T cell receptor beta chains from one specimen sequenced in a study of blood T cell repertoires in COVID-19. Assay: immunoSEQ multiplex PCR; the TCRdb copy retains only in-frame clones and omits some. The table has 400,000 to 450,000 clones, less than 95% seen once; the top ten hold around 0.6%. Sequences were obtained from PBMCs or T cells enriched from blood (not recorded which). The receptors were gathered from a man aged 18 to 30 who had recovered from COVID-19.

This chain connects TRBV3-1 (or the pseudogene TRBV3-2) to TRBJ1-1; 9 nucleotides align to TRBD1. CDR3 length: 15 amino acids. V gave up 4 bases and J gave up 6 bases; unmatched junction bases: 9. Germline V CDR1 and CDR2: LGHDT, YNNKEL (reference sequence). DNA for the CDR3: TGTGCCAGCAGCCGTGACAGGGGGAGGGAAGCTGAAGCTTTCTTT. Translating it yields CASSRDRGREAEAFF.

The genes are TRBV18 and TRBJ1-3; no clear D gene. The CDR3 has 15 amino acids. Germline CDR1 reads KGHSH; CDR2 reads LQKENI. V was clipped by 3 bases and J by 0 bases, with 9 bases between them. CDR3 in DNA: TGTGCCAGCTCACCCGAGAGGTCCTCTGGAAACACCATATATTTT. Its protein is CASSPERSSGNTIYF.

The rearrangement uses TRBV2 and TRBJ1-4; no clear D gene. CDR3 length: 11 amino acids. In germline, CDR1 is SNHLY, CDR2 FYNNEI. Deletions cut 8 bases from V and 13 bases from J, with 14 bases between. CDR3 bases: TGTGCCAGCGGACGGGAAGCAGGACTGTTTTTT. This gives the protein CASGREAGLFF. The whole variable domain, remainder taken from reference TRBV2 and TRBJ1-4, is EPEVTQTPSHQVTQMGQEVILRCVPISNHLYFYWYRQILGQKVEFLVSFYNNEISEKSEIFDDQFSVERPDGSNFTLKIRSTKLEDSAMYFCASGREAGLFFGSGTQLSVL.

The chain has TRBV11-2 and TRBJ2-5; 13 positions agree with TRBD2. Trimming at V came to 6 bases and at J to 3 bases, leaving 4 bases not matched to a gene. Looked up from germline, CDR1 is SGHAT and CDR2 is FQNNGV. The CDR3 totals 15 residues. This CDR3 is CASSRTSGGEETQYF. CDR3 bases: TGTGCCAGCAGTCGAACTAGCGGGGGGGAAGAGACCCAGTACTTC.

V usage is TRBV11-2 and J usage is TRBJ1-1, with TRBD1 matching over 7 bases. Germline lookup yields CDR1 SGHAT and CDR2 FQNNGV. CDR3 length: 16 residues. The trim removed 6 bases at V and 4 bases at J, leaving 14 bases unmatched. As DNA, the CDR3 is TGTGCCAGCAGGGAGCGACAGGGAGCGTTGATCACTGAAGCTTTCTTT. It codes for CASRERQGALITEAFF.

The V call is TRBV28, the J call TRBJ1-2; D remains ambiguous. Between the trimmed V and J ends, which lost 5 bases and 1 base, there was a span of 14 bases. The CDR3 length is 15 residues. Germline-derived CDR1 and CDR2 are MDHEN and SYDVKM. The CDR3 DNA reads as TGTGCCAGCAGTCCCCCTGGACGGGGTAACTATGGCTACACCTTC. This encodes CASSPPGRGNYGYTF.

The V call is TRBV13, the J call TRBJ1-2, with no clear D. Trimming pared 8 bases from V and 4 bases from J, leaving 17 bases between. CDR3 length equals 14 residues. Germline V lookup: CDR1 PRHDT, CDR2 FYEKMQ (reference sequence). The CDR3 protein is CASSVRQVGYGYTF. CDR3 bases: TGTGCCAGCTCCGTCCGGCAGGTTGGCTATGGCTACACCTTC.

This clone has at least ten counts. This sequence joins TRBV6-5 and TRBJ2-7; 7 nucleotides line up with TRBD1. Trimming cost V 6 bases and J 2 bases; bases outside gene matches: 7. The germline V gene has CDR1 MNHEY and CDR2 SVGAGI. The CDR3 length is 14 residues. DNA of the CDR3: TGTGCCAGCAGGCCCCGGACAGGCACCTACGAGCAGTACTTC. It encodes CASRPRTGTYEQYF.